The 4 T cell receptor beta chains reported below all come from one sample, sequenced in a study of T cell repertoires in cytomegalovirus infection. TCRdb called the reads again in MiXCR, with one record for every CDR3 protein. The repertoire holds more than 150,000 distinct CDR3 sequences, with approximately 19% as singletons. The specimen was PBMCs. The source is a human donor in good health (CMV status not recorded). Some clones in this sample may be carry-over from other donors' samples.

This clonotype was picked up a small number of times. The rearrangement joins TRBV10-3 to TRBJ1-1, with D maybe TRBD1 (6 bases). V lost 5 bases and J lost 5, with 6 bases in between. In germline, CDR1 is ENHRY, CDR2 SYGVKD. This CDR3 spans 11 amino acids. The CDR3, as DNA: TGTGCCATCAGTAGGGGGACTGAAGCTTTCTTT. Its protein product is CAISRGTEAFF.

This clonotype was observed a few times. DNA of the CDR3: TGTGCCAGCGCCCCACACAGGTCTCAGCCCCAGCATTTT. The encoded protein is CASAPHRSQPQHF. The gene calls are TRBV6-2 or TRBV6-3 and TRBJ1-5, with a tentative D call TRBD1 (5 bases). Trimming shortened V by 8 bases and J by 6 bases, and 14 bases separated the two germline ends. CDR3 length: 13 residues. The germline V gene has CDR1 MNHEY and CDR2 SVGEGT.

The sample holds many counts of this clonotype. The V gene is TRBV7-2, the J gene TRBJ2-7, with D uncertain. Germline V gene sequence: CDR1 SGHTA, CDR2 FQGNSA. This CDR3 region has 13 residues. The germline V and J ends were trimmed by 5 bases and 0 bases, with 8 bases remaining between them. The CDR3 coding sequence is TGTGCCAGCAGCGGACCGGCCTCCTACGAGCAGTACTTC. This encodes CASSGPASYEQYF.

This clonotype was seen repeatedly, ten times or more. V is TRBV5-6 and J is TRBJ2-1, with D hard to call. The germline gives CDR1 SGHDT, CDR2 YYEEEE. V lost 4 bases and J lost 5, with 19 bases in between. This CDR3 has 16 residues. The CDR3 coding sequence is TGTGCCAGCAGCGCTCCCCCAGGCGGCCCCGACAATGAGCAGTTCTTC. Its protein product is CASSAPPGGPDNEQFF.